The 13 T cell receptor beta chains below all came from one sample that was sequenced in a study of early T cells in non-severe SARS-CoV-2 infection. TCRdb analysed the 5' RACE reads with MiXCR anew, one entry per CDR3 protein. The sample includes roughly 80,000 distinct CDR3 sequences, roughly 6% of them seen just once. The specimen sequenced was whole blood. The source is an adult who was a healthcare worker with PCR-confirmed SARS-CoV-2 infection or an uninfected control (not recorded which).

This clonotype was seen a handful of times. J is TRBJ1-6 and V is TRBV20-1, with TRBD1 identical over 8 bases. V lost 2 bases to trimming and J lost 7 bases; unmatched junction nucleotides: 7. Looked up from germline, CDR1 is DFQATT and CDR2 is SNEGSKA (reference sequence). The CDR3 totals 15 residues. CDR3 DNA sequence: TGCAGTGCTAGAATCGGACAGGGAGTGAATTCACCCCTCCACTTT. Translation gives CSARIGQGVNSPLHF.

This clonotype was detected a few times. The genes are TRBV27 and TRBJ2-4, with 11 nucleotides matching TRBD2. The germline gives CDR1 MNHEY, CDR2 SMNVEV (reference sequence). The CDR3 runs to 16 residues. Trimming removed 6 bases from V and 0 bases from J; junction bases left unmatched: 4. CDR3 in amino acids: CASRLAGGLAKNIQYF. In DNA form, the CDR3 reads TGTGCCAGCAGGCTAGCGGGGGGCCTAGCCAAAAACATTCAGTACTTC.

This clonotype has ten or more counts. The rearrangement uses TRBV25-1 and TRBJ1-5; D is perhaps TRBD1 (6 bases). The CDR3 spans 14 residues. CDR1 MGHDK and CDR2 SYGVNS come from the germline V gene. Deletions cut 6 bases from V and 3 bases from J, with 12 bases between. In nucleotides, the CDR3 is TGTGCCAGCAGCGACAGGAGGGACAATCAGCCCCAGCATTTT. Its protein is CASSDRRDNQPQHF.

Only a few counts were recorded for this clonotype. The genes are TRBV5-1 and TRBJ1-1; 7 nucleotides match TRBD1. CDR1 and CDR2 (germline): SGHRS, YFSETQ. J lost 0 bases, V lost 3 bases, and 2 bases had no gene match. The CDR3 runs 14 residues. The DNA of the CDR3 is TGCGCCAGCAGCTCGACAGGGTTGAACACTGAAGCTTTCTTT. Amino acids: CASSSTGLNTEAFF.

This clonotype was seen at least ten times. CDR3 sequence (DNA): TGCGCCAGCAGCTTGGGGGCGCATGAGCAGTTCTTC. The encoded protein is CASSLGAHEQFF. This chain joins TRBV5-1 and TRBJ2-1; D is ambiguous. The germline V and J ends were trimmed by 0 bases and 8 bases, with 6 bases remaining between them. The CDR3 runs to 12 residues. Germline V CDR1 and CDR2: SGHRS, YFSETQ.

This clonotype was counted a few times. The CDR3 loop reads CASSLGTLNTEAFF. As DNA, the CDR3 is TGTGCCAGCAGCTTAGGGACCTTGAACACTGAAGCTTTCTTT. V usage is TRBV5-4 and J usage is TRBJ1-1; perhaps TRBD1 as D (5 bases). The CDR3 spans 14 residues. Germline assignment: CDR1 SGHNT and CDR2 YYREEE (reference sequence). V dropped 2 bases and J dropped 0 bases, with 8 bases sitting between them.

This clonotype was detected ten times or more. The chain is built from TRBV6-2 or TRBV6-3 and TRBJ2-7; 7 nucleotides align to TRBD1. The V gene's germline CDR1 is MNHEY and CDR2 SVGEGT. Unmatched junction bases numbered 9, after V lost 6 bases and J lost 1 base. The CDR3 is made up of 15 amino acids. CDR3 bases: TGTGCCAGCAGCACCCGGGACAGTCCATCCTACGAGCAGTACTTC. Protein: CASSTRDSPSYEQYF.

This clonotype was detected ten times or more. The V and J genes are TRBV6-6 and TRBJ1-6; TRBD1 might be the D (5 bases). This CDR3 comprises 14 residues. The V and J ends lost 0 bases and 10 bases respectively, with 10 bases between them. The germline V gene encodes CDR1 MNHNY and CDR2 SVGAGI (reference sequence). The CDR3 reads CASSYSGRDSPLHF. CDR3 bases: TGTGCCAGCAGTTACTCGGGGAGGGACTCACCCCTCCACTTT.

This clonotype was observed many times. The CDR3 loop is CASSPTEGTGSPLHF. CDR3 sequence (DNA): TGTGCCAGCAGCCCGACCGAGGGAACTGGCTCACCCCTCCACTTT. J is TRBJ1-6 and V is TRBV12-3 or TRBV12-4; D remains ambiguous. Trimming cost V 6 bases and J 10 bases, with 19 bases left between them. The CDR3 loop spans 15 amino acids.

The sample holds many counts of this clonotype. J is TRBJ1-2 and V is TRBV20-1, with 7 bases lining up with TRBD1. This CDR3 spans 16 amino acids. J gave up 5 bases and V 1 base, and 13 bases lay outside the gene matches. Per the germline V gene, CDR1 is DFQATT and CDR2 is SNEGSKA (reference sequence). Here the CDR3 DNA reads TGCAGTGCTAGAGGCCGGACAGGAATACCGAATTATGGCTACACCTTC. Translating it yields CSARGRTGIPNYGYTF.

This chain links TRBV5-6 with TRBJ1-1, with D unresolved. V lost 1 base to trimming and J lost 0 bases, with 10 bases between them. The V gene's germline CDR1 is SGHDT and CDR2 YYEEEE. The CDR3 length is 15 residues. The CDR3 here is CASSLFGQMNTEAFF. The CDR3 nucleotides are TGTGCCAGCAGCTTGTTTGGGCAGATGAACACTGAAGCTTTCTTT.

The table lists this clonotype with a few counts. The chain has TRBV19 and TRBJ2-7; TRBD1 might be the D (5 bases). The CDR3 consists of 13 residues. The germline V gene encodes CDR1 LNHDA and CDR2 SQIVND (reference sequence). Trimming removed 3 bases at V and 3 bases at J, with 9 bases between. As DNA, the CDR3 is TGTGCCAGTAGTATCAGGGAAGACTACGAGCAGTACTTC. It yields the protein CASSIREDYEQYF. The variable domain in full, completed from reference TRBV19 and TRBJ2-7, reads DGGITQSPKYLFRKEGQNVTLSCEQNLNHDAMYWYRQDPGQGLRLIYYSQIVNDFQKGDIAEGYSVSREKKESFPLTVTSAQKNPTAFYLCASSIREDYEQYFGPGTRLTVT.

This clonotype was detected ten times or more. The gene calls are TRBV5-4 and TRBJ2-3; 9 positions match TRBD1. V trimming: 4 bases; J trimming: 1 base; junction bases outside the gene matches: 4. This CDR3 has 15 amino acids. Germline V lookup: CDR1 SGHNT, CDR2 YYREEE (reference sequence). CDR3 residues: CASSKGQGRTDTQYF. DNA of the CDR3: TGTGCCAGCAGCAAGGGACAGGGACGCACAGATACGCAGTATTTT. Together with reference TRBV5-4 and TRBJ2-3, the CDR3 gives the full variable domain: ETGVTQSPTHLIKTRGQQVTLRCSSQSGHNTVSWYQQALGQGPQFIFQYYREEENGRGNFPPRFSGLQFPNYSSELNVNALELDDSALYLCASSKGQGRTDTQYFGPGTRLTVL.